The 23 T cell receptor beta chains given below trace back to one sample, sequenced in a study of blood T cell repertoires in COVID-19. Measured with immunoSEQ multiplex PCR; TCRdb has only the in-frame clones, and not every one. The data hold 250,000 to 350,000 clones, with over 75% observed a single time. The material sequenced was PBMCs or T cells enriched from blood (not recorded which). Receptors were obtained from a woman under 40 who had recovered from COVID-19.

The chain couples TRBV7-9 to TRBJ1-6; D unclear. This CDR3 contains 12 residues. The germline CDR1 and CDR2 sequences are SEHNR and FQNEAQ (reference sequence). The V and J ends lost 3 bases and 7 bases respectively, with 4 bases between them. As DNA, the CDR3 is TGTGCCAGCAGCTTCCTGAATTCACCCCTCCACTTT. Translating gives CASSFLNSPLHF.

V gene TRBV7-9 combines with J gene TRBJ1-3, with D perhaps TRBD1 (6 bases). Germline V gives CDR1 SEHNR, CDR2 FQNEAQ (reference sequence). V was trimmed by 1 base and J by 2 bases, leaving 6 bases between them. CDR3 size: 14 residues. CDR3 bases: TGTGCCAGCAGCTTAGGACAGGCTGGAAACACCATATATTTT. Amino acids: CASSLGQAGNTIYF.

V is TRBV4-2 and J is TRBJ1-1; D ambiguous. The CDR3 consists of 13 residues. Trimming removed 1 base at V and 3 bases at J, with 6 bases between. Germline values: CDR1 LGHNA, CDR2 YNFKEQ. The CDR3 sequence: CASSQGRDTEAFF. In nucleotides, the CDR3 is TGTGCCAGCAGCCAAGGGCGGGACACTGAAGCTTTCTTT.

V and J are TRBV25-1 and TRBJ1-4, with D maybe TRBD1 (5 bases). V dropped 1 base and J dropped 10 bases, with 7 bases sitting between them. Germline lookup yields CDR1 MGHDK and CDR2 SYGVNS. The CDR3 totals 12 residues. The CDR3 protein is CASSESGGKLFF. In DNA form, the CDR3 reads TGTGCCAGCAGTGAATCGGGGGGAAAACTGTTTTTT.

This clone was counted a few times. This chain connects TRBV5-1 to TRBJ2-3, with TRBD2 matching over 14 bases. Germline lookup yields CDR1 SGHRS and CDR2 YFSETQ. V shed 4 bases and J 4 bases; nucleotides not matched to a gene: 17. The CDR3 has 20 residues. The CDR3 spells CASSPGTSGSSVISADTQYF. In nucleotides, the CDR3 is TGCGCCAGCAGCCCCGGGACTAGCGGGAGTAGCGTAATTTCAGCAGATACGCAGTATTTT.

The chain combines TRBV19 with TRBJ2-7; possible D gene TRBD2, 5 bases. The V end lost 3 bases, the J end lost 2 bases, and 17 bases lay between the germline ends. This CDR3 comprises 16 residues. Per the germline V gene, CDR1 is LNHDA and CDR2 is SQIVND (reference sequence). The CDR3 DNA reads TGTGCCAGTAGTATGAGTAACGGCGGGCAGACCTACGAGCAGTACTTC. Translating gives CASSMSNGGQTYEQYF.

This clone was counted many times. This chain joins TRBV28 and TRBJ2-7; possible D gene TRBD1, 5 bases. This CDR3 comprises 13 residues. Germline lookup yields CDR1 MDHEN and CDR2 SYDVKM. V lost 6 bases and J lost 0, with 9 bases in between. CDR3 in DNA: TGTGCCAGCAGGGACACCGACTCCTACGAGCAGTACTTC. It specifies CASRDTDSYEQYF.

This clone was detected only a few times. In DNA form, the CDR3 reads TGTGCCACCAGTGACTCGGACAGGGAGGGTCAGCCCCAGCATTTT. This encodes CATSDSDREGQPQHF. This sequence joins TRBV24-1 and TRBJ1-5, with 8 bases lining up with TRBD1. The V gene end was trimmed by 4 bases and the J gene end by 6 bases; junction bases not matched to a gene: 7. This CDR3 spans 15 amino acids. Germline V gene sequence: CDR1 KGHDR, CDR2 SFDVKD.

The chain uses TRBV6-6 and TRBJ2-2; no clear D gene. CDR3 length equals 16 residues. The V end was cut by 0 bases, the J end by 2 bases, with 10 bases between. The germline V gene encodes CDR1 MNHNY and CDR2 SVGAGI (reference sequence). For the CDR3, the DNA is TGTGCCAGCAGTTACTCCCGTGGCAGAAACACCGGGGAGCTGTTTTTT. It encodes CASSYSRGRNTGELFF.

A single count supports this clone. This chain uses TRBV10-3 with TRBJ1-1; 9 nucleotides line up with TRBD1. Germline lookup yields CDR1 ENHRY and CDR2 SYGVKD. The CDR3 length is 16 residues. V lost 5 bases and J lost 0; bases outside the gene matches: 7. The CDR3 loop reads CAISPRTGEMNTEAFF. CDR3 sequence (DNA): TGTGCCATCAGTCCAAGGACAGGGGAGATGAACACTGAAGCTTTCTTT.

The chain employs TRBV6-5 and TRBJ2-3; D is unresolved. Trimming pared 5 bases from V and 3 bases from J, leaving 6 bases between. The germline V gene encodes CDR1 MNHEY and CDR2 SVGAGI. The CDR3 extends over 12 amino acids. The CDR3 DNA reads TGTGCCAGCAGTCCCGAGACAGATACGCAGTATTTT. Translated, it gives CASSPETDTQYF.

The gene calls are TRBV10-3 and TRBJ2-1; 9 bases agree with TRBD2. The CDR3 runs to 17 residues. Trimming cost V 6 bases and J 4 bases; bases outside gene matches: 13. Germline V gene sequence: CDR1 ENHRY, CDR2 SYGVKD. The chain's CDR3 is CAISDIALREGYNEQFF. The CDR3 region has the DNA TGTGCCATCAGCGACATCGCTTTGCGGGAGGGATACAATGAGCAGTTCTTC.

This clone was seen a single time. This chain joins TRBV9 and TRBJ2-3; TRBD2 agrees at 14 bases. CDR3 size: 19 residues. Trimming at V came to 3 bases and at J to 4 bases, leaving 13 bases not matched to a gene. Germline V gene lookup returns CDR1 SGDLS and CDR2 YYNGEE. CDR3 residues: CASSARPGTSGSLSDTQYF. The DNA of the CDR3 is TGTGCCAGCAGCGCCCGACCGGGGACTAGCGGGAGTCTTTCAGATACGCAGTATTTT.

This rearrangement joins TRBV7-9 to TRBJ1-2; D is possibly TRBD1 (5 bases). CDR3 length equals 17 residues. V was clipped by 5 bases and J by 8 bases, with 27 bases between them. Germline-derived CDR1 and CDR2 are SEHNR and FQNEAQ (reference sequence). CDR3 loop: CASSEEGPQWSLKGYTF. Here the CDR3 DNA reads TGTGCCAGCAGCGAGGAGGGACCGCAGTGGTCCCTAAAGGGCTACACCTTC.

The V call is TRBV27, the J call TRBJ1-1; 7 nucleotides agree with TRBD1. This CDR3 contains 15 residues. Trimming at V came to 5 bases and at J to 0 bases, leaving 6 bases not matched to a gene. CDR1 MNHEY and CDR2 SMNVEV come from the germline V gene (reference sequence). The CDR3: CASSAQGIMNTEAFF. In nucleotides, the CDR3 is TGTGCCAGCAGTGCACAGGGGATTATGAACACTGAAGCTTTCTTT.

This clone occurred a few times. The rearrangement uses TRBV5-1 and TRBJ1-5; 9 bases are a match to TRBD1. The CDR3 has 15 amino acids. With V trimmed by 4 bases and J by 3 bases, 5 bases remained unmatched. Germline V gene sequence: CDR1 SGHRS, CDR2 YFSETQ. The CDR3 coding sequence is TGCGCCAGCAGCACGGGACAGGGCGACAATCAGCCCCAGCATTTT. This gives the protein CASSTGQGDNQPQHF.

This sequence joins TRBV18 and TRBJ1-1; D not certain. Trimming cost V 2 bases and J 0 bases, with 4 bases left between them. The CDR3 is 13 amino acids. Germline V gives CDR1 KGHSH, CDR2 LQKENI. The CDR3 sequence: CASSPTVNTEAFF. For the CDR3, the DNA is TGTGCCAGCTCACCAACGGTGAACACTGAAGCTTTCTTT.

This chain links TRBV6-4 with TRBJ2-1; the D gene is possibly TRBD2 (5 bases). V was shortened by 4 bases and J by 0 bases, with 10 bases between the two germline ends. CDR1 and CDR2 (germline): MRHNA, SNTAGT. This CDR3 has 15 amino acids. CDR3 coding DNA: TGTGCCAGCAGTGGGACGGGGAGCTCCTACAATGAGCAGTTCTTC. This sequence encodes CASSGTGSSYNEQFF.

V gene TRBV7-9 combines with J gene TRBJ1-2; D unclear. Trimming shortened V by 1 base and J by 4 bases, and 7 bases separated the two germline ends. The CDR3 runs 13 residues. Germline V lookup: CDR1 SEHNR, CDR2 FQNEAQ (reference sequence). CDR3 protein: CASSLVQIYGYTF. CDR3 nucleotide sequence: TGTGCCAGCAGCTTAGTACAGATCTATGGCTACACCTTC.

Details on this clone: One junction end does not reproduce the germline sequence, and a read error may be involved. V is TRBV11-2 and J is TRBJ1-1, with D possibly being TRBD1 (6 bases). This CDR3 is built from 11 residues. Germline CDR1 reads SGHAT; CDR2 reads FQNNGV. CDR3 protein: CASSWGHGPQF. CDR3 DNA: TGTGCCAGCAGCTGGGGACATGGACCCCAATTT.

This clone was observed once. The CDR3 sequence: CAWSIGTADEFNYGYTF. In DNA form, the CDR3 reads TGTGCCTGGAGTATAGGGACAGCAGACGAATTTAACTATGGCTACACCTTC. This chain uses TRBV30 with TRBJ1-2; 7 nucleotides agree with TRBD1. Per germline, CDR1 GTSNPN and CDR2 SVGIG (reference sequence). The ends lost 2 bases at V and 1 base at J; junction bases unmatched: 13. CDR3 length: 17 amino acids. The full variable domain, its missing parts supplied by reference TRBV30 and TRBJ1-2, is SQTIHQWPATLVQPVGSPLSLECTVEGTSNPNLYWYRQAAGRGLQLLFYSVGIGQISSEVPQNLSASRPQDRQFILSSKKLLLSDSGFYLCAWSIGTADEFNYGYTFGSGTRLTVV.

The J gene is TRBJ1-5, the V gene TRBV4-1; D not resolved. Trimming left V 2 bases short and J 5 bases short, with 7 bases between. In germline, CDR1 is MGHRA, CDR2 YSYEKL. This CDR3 is built from 13 residues. In DNA, the CDR3 is TGCGCCAGCAGCCAAATTCGTGATCAGCCCCAGCATTTT. Translated: CASSQIRDQPQHF.

The J gene is TRBJ1-2, the V gene TRBV25-1; D remains unclear. This CDR3 is 14 amino acids long. Trimming pared 1 base from V and 3 bases from J, leaving 9 bases between. Germline CDR1 and CDR2: MGHDK and SYGVNS. This CDR3 reads CASSELGLYYGYTF. CDR3 bases: TGTGCCAGCAGTGAATTAGGACTGTACTATGGCTACACCTTC.